This T cell receptor beta chain came from a study of blood T cell repertoires in COVID-19. At the level of the study: Samples came from the United States, Italy and Spain, spanning acute and convalescent COVID-19. Nucleic acid was either cDNA or gDNA, and it came from T cells, B-cell-depleted T cells, or PBMCs.

Original handling: Nucleated cell counts were estimated from reference gene primer amplification. Some clones are missing from TCRdb's copy, which holds only in-frame ones; the method was immunoSEQ multiplex PCR. That table is the source of V, J and clone size, and D and trimming were worked out from the DNA. The data show 190,000 or so clones, 70% to 90% seen once. Losses at the gene ends were 5 bases for V and 3 bases for J; bases not matched to a gene: 10. The CDR3 has 16 amino acids. Germline V CDR1 and CDR2: SGHTA, FQGNSA. The clonotype originates from a man aged 40-49 years with active or convalescent COVID-19. This rearrangement joins TRBV7-2 to TRBJ2-7, with TRBD2 identical over 10 bases. What was sequenced was peripheral blood. The CDR3 bases are TGTGCCAGCAGCCCGATATCACTAGCGGGGTTCTACGAGCAGTACTTC. This gives the protein CASSPISLAGFYEQYF.